This TCR beta chain was identified during a study of T cells after posttransplantation cyclophosphamide. This clone was counted many times. What it binds is not known. V dropped 3 bases and J dropped 6 bases, with 9 bases sitting between them. Germline assignment: CDR1 SGHTA and CDR2 FQGTGA. The CDR3 is 13 amino acids. The protocol was immunoSEQ multiplex PCR, while the TCRdb copy is restricted to in-frame clones and leaves out a portion. The specimen has roughly 49,000 clones, none found just once. Findings of the study overall: TRB overlap between skin or GI tissue T cells and blood was limited. Recipient CMV seropositivity and CMV reactivation strongly tracked TRB clonality. Later blood repertoires were often dominated by clones from the donor CD8+ memory compartment.

Material for sequencing was PBMCs. This sequence originates from a man aged 35-49 years in good health, CMV-negative, and a related stem cell transplant donor. This sequence joins TRBV7-3 and TRBJ2-1; a possible D gene is TRBD2 (6 bases). The CDR3 sequence is CASSLGLRNEQFF. The DNA of the CDR3 is TGTGCCAGCAGCTTGGGACTCCGCAATGAGCAGTTCTTC.